The 3 T cell receptor beta chains given below trace back to one sample, sequenced in a study of blood T cell repertoires in COVID-19. TCRdb's copy holds only in-frame clones and misses some; the assay was immunoSEQ multiplex PCR. The sample carries 150,000 to 200,000 clones, over 90% recorded once. Sample: peripheral blood. These receptors were obtained from a woman aged 55-69 years with COVID-19, enrolled during active disease.

The chain combines TRBV2 with TRBJ2-3; TRBD2 aligns across 8 bases. Germline values: CDR1 SNHLY, CDR2 FYNNEI. The V and J ends lost 4 bases and 3 bases, in that order; junction bases with no gene match: 6. The CDR3 loop spans 15 amino acids. Here the CDR3 reads CASSARRGVTDTQYF. CDR3 DNA sequence: TGTGCCAGCAGTGCGCGGCGGGGGGTTACAGATACGCAGTATTTT.

The rearrangement uses TRBV7-9 and TRBJ2-7; D is perhaps TRBD2 (5 bases). The CDR3 is 14 amino acids. Germline CDR1 and CDR2: SEHNR and FQNEAQ (reference sequence). Deletions cut 2 bases from V and 3 bases from J, with 11 bases between. Here the CDR3 reads CASSLSGVDYEQYF. CDR3 bases: TGTGCCAGCAGCTTATCCGGGGTTGACTACGAGCAGTACTTC.

This chain links TRBV4-3 with TRBJ2-3; tentative D call: TRBD2 (7 bases). The CDR3 contains 15 residues. Trimming took off 3 bases at V and 0 bases at J, with 10 bases between the two ends. Germline values: CDR1 LGHNA, CDR2 YSLEER. The CDR3: CASSHRGASTDTQYF. The DNA of the CDR3 is TGCGCCAGCAGCCACCGGGGGGCGAGCACAGATACGCAGTATTTT.